This T cell receptor beta chain derives from a study of blood T cell repertoires in COVID-19. Study-level background: The study drew acute and convalescent COVID-19 samples from the United States, Italy and Spain. In each case, the material was cDNA or gDNA derived from T cells, B-cell-depleted T cells, or PBMCs.

The CDR3 runs to 16 residues. Germline lookup yields CDR1 SNHLY and CDR2 FYNNEI. Trimming at V came to 6 bases and at J to 4 bases, leaving 10 bases not matched to a gene. Sequencing was performed with immunoSEQ multiplex PCR; in TCRdb, only in-frame clones are kept and a portion is missing. The sample yields over 300,000 clones, 87% seen once. Cohort assignment relied on participant-reported clinical history. This TCR derives from a woman aged 30 to 39 who had recovered from COVID-19. The chain has TRBV2 and TRBJ1-3; TRBD1 agrees at 9 bases. Sequenced input: PBMCs or T cells enriched from blood (not recorded which). CDR3 sequence: CASSVLQGASGNTIYF. In nucleotides, the CDR3 is TGTGCCAGCAGCGTACTACAGGGGGCATCGGGAAACACCATATATTTT.